This T cell receptor beta chain was retrieved from a study of PD-L1 blockade in urothelial cancer. Looking at the study overall: Most of the roughly 29 patients were men whose urothelial cancer was bladder-origin. At 3 weeks (second dose) and 6 weeks after starting treatment, blood was analyzed.

Only in-frame clones appear in the TCRdb table, and some are missing; sequencing was by immunoSEQ multiplex PCR. The sample yields about 84,000 clones, 82% seen once. The CDR3 sequence is 14 residues long. Germline loops: CDR1 SNHLY, CDR2 FYNNEI. J lost 2 bases, V lost 9 bases, and 6 bases had no gene match. The sample in question was PBMCs, obtained around atezolizumab (anti-PD-L1) treatment. The clonotype was recovered from a man in his 70s with urothelial cancer. The chain is built from TRBV2 and TRBJ2-5; TRBD2 matches 10 bases. The CDR3 nucleotides are TGTGCCAGTCTAGCGGGGGTTTTTCAAGAGACCCAGTACTTC. This codes for CASLAGVFQETQYF.